This T cell receptor beta chain was sequenced for a study of OX40 agonist ivuxolimab in advanced cancers. Systemic immunosuppression or a history of autoimmune disease excluded patients. The CDR3 has 14 amino acids. Germline values: CDR1 SGHTA, CDR2 FQGNSA. The ends were cut back, 1 base at V and 6 bases at J, with 13 bases in the middle. Generated by immunoSEQ multiplex PCR, the TCRdb table keeps only in-frame clones and is missing some. The top ten clones hold 0.25% to 0.35% of a sample with about 99,000 clones, roughly nine tenths of them seen once. This receptor was identified in an adult with an advanced solid tumor such as melanoma, head and neck, liver or kidney cancer. V and J are TRBV7-2 and TRBJ2-7; tentative D call: TRBD2 (6 bases). Source: CD4+ or CD8+ T cells sorted from blood, taken in a trial of the OX40 agonist ivuxolimab. The CDR3 nucleotides are TGTGCCAGCAGCTTAGACGGGAGAACCCTCGAGCAGTACTTC. Translated: CASSLDGRTLEQYF.